This T cell receptor beta chain came from a study of human versus mouse CDR3 diversity and MHC coevolution. This clone came up once. Naive CD4 T cells, CD45RO-negative and CD62L-positive, were flow-sorted from PBMCs. Profiling relied on immunoSEQ multiplex PCR, and the TCRdb table lists in-frame clones only, not all of them. This table holds more than 60,000 clones, roughly 90% found once. This TCR was sampled from a person aged 30-70 years in good health. Sequenced: naive CD4+ T cells from blood. The subset: CD45RO-negative CD62L-positive naive CD4 T cells.

CDR3 region: CASRDREVTEAFF. DNA for the CDR3: TGTGCCAGCCGAGACAGGGAGGTCACTGAAGCTTTCTTT. The gene calls are TRBV25-1 and TRBJ1-1; TRBD1 matches 7 bases. V shed 8 bases and J 4 bases; nucleotides not matched to a gene: 7. From germline, CDR1 is MGHDK and CDR2 SYGVNS. The CDR3 runs to 13 residues.